These 10 T cell receptor beta chains were sequenced from one sample in a study of CD8 T cells in Susac syndrome. With random hexamers, reverse transcription was performed on roughly 0.45 to 1 ug of RNA. TCRdb analysed the immunoSEQ multiplex PCR reads with MiXCR anew, one entry per CDR3 protein. The sample lists just over 150,000 distinct CDR3 sequences; around 95% were seen once. Sequencing used CD8+ T cells from PBMCs. Source of these receptors: a human donor with multiple sclerosis.

V and J are TRBV30 and TRBJ1-1, with 7 bases aligning to TRBD1. CDR1 is GTSNPN, CDR2 SVGIG, per germline (reference sequence). V gave up 1 base and J gave up 1 base; unmatched junction bases: 3. The CDR3 extends over 14 amino acids. CDR3 in amino acids: CAWSDGDRNTEAFF. In DNA form, the CDR3 reads TGTGCCTGGAGTGACGGGGACAGGAACACTGAAGCTTTCTTT.

This chain uses TRBV27 with TRBJ2-1; D gene unclear. The CDR3 is 12 amino acids. CDR1 and CDR2 from the germline V gene are MNHEY and SMNVEV (reference sequence). The V end lost 6 bases, the J end lost 8 bases, and 11 bases lay between the germline ends. The CDR3 coding sequence is TGTGCCAGCAGGCATGGAGTTCATGAGCAGTTCTTC. Translated: CASRHGVHEQFF.

The CDR3 DNA sequence: TGCAGTGCTAGGCAGGGGTGGTCGGACACTGAAGCTTTCTTT. Translated, it gives CSARQGWSDTEAFF. V usage is TRBV20-1 and J usage is TRBJ1-1, with TRBD1 as a possible D gene (6 bases). CDR3 length: 14 amino acids. The V and J ends lost 3 bases and 3 bases respectively, with 14 bases between them. Germline loops: CDR1 DFQATT, CDR2 SNEGSKA (reference sequence).

The chain carries TRBV27 and TRBJ1-1; D is uncertain. The V end was cut by 3 bases, the J end by 8 bases, with 10 bases between. This CDR3 has 12 residues. From germline, CDR1 is MNHEY and CDR2 SMNVEV (reference sequence). In DNA form, the CDR3 reads TGTGCCAGCAGTTTGGGCTCGGGGGAAGCTTTCTTT. Its protein product is CASSLGSGEAFF.

Comment on this clonotype: At one end, the junction sequence differs from germline, possibly due to a read error. CDR3 in amino acids: CSVVAGGTTEELFF. CDR3 bases: TGCAGCGTTGTGGCGGGGGGCACCACCGAGGAGCTGTTTTTT. The chain couples TRBV29-1 to TRBJ2-2, with 8 positions matching TRBD2. This CDR3 contains 14 residues. Germline CDR1 reads SQVTM; CDR2 reads ANQGSEA.

The chain recombines TRBV27 with TRBJ2-2, with D possibly being TRBD1 (5 bases). V lost 3 bases and J 4 bases, leaving 6 bases between the germline ends. The germline gives CDR1 MNHEY, CDR2 SMNVEV (reference sequence). The CDR3 has 13 residues. The CDR3 loop reads CASSFRGTGELFF. The CDR3 DNA follows: TGTGCCAGCAGTTTTAGGGGCACCGGGGAGCTGTTTTTT.

This clonotype showed up just once. V gene TRBV29-1 combines with J gene TRBJ1-2; possibly TRBD1 for D (6 bases). Per the germline V gene, CDR1 is SQVTM and CDR2 is ANQGSEA. CDR3 length equals 13 residues. V was clipped by 3 bases and J by 5 bases, with 13 bases between them. Here the CDR3 reads CSVDGGARYGYTF. CDR3 nucleotide sequence: TGCAGCGTTGACGGGGGGGCAAGGTATGGCTACACCTTC.

This chain joins TRBV19 and TRBJ2-7, with 9 bases that match TRBD2. The CDR3 contains 14 residues. Trimming at V came to 4 bases and at J to 3 bases, leaving 4 bases not matched to a gene. Germline loops: CDR1 LNHDA, CDR2 SQIVND (reference sequence). Here the CDR3 reads CASSTSGGSYEQYF. The CDR3 coding sequence is TGTGCCAGTAGTACCAGCGGGGGGAGCTACGAGCAGTACTTC.

This clonotype was seen just once. An end of the junction does not agree with germline; a read error may underlie this. The chain has TRBV2 and TRBJ2-5; TRBD1 matches 8 bases. Germline V gives CDR1 SNHLY, CDR2 FYNNEI. The CDR3 length is 11 residues. The CDR3 nucleotides are TGTGCCAGCAGTGGGTCCAGGGGGCCAAACTTC. Its translation is CASSGSRGPNF. Together with reference TRBV2 and TRBJ2-5, the CDR3 gives the full variable domain: EPEVTQTPSHQVTQMGQEVILRCVPISNHLYFYWYRQILGQKVEFLVSFYNNEISEKSEIFDDQFSVERPDGSNFTLKIRSTKLEDSAMYFCASSGSRGPNFGPGTRLLVL.

Here the CDR3 reads CASSWSSGNTIYF. CDR3 DNA: TGTGCCAGCAGCTGGAGCTCTGGAAACACCATATATTTT. V usage is TRBV25-1 and J usage is TRBJ1-3; D uncertain. From germline, CDR1 is MGHDK and CDR2 SYGVNS. Trimming stripped 6 bases from V and 0 bases from J, with 6 bases between. The CDR3 extends over 13 amino acids.